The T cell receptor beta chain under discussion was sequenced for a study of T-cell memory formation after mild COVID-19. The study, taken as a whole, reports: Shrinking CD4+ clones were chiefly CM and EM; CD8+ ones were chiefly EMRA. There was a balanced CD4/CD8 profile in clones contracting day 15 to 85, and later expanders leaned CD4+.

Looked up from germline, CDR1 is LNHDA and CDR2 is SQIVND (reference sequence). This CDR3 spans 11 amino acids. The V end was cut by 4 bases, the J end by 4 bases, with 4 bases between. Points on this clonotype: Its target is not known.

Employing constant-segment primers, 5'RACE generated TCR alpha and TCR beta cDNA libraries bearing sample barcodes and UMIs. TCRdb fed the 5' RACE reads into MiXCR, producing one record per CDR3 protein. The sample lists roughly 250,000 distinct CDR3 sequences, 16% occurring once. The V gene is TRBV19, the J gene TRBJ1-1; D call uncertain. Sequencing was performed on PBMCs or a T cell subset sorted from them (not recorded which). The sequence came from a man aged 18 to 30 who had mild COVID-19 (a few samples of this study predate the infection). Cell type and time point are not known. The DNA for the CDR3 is TGTGCCAGTAGTAGAAGCACTGAAGCTTTCTTT. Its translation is CASSRSTEAFF. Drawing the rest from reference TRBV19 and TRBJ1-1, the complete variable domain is DGGITQSPKYLFRKEGQNVTLSCEQNLNHDAMYWYRQDPGQGLRLIYYSQIVNDFQKGDIAEGYSVSREKKESFPLTVTSAQKNPTAFYLCASSRSTEAFFGQGTRLTVV.